The clone carrying this T cell receptor (beta chain) was seen more than once but under ten times. Its target is not known. The data were obtained in a study of T cell responses to AZD1222 COVID-19 vaccine. The CDR3 totals 15 residues. Germline loops: CDR1 MNHEY, CDR2 SVGAGI. Trimming took 6 bases from V and 5 from J, leaving 17 bases between them. Data came from immunoSEQ multiplex PCR; TCRdb stores just in-frame clones and leaves some out. The data show about 180,000 clones, with around 90% seen just once and around 2% held by the top ten. Whole-study results and caveats: Spike-wide coverage was observed for vaccine-associated CD4 TCRs, with dominant responses at 160-218 and 743-854. Vaccination with two AZD1222 doses was followed by a rise in Spike-specific TCR breadth and depth. Targets within unmutated variant regions were reportedly found for nearly half of spike-specific TCRs. Mostly white British, mostly female donors; authors suggested clonal diversity may be underestimated.

This clonotype originated in an adult who received the AZD1222 COVID-19 vaccine. The specimen comprised peripheral blood, sampled 28 days after the second AZD1222 dose. The gene calls are TRBV6-5 and TRBJ2-1, with D perhaps matching TRBD1 (8 bases). CDR3 sequence: CASRQHRGTNNEQFF. In nucleotides, the CDR3 is TGTGCCAGCAGGCAACACAGGGGGACTAACAATGAGCAGTTCTTC.